This TCR beta chain was recovered during a study of beta chain features in type 1 diabetes. Trimming shortened V by 1 base and J by 0 bases, and 9 bases separated the two germline ends. Germline assignment: CDR1 SGHVS and CDR2 FQNEAQ. The CDR3 loop spans 16 amino acids. The authors reverse transcribed all of the isolated RNA, so sequencing captured expressed TCRB transcripts. Libraries were prepared by immunoSEQ multiplex PCR; TCRdb keeps only in-frame clonotypes and omits some of them. This sample has almost 250,000 clones; 13% to 15% occur once, and the top ten carry around 0.025%. The J gene is TRBJ2-2, the V gene TRBV7-8; D call uncertain. The sequencing input was naive CD4+ T cells from blood. This receptor was obtained from a woman in her thirties or forties in good health. CDR3 loop: CASSLGGKSNTGELFF. CDR3 nucleotides: TGTGCCAGCAGCTTAGGCGGCAAGTCGAACACCGGGGAGCTGTTTTTT.